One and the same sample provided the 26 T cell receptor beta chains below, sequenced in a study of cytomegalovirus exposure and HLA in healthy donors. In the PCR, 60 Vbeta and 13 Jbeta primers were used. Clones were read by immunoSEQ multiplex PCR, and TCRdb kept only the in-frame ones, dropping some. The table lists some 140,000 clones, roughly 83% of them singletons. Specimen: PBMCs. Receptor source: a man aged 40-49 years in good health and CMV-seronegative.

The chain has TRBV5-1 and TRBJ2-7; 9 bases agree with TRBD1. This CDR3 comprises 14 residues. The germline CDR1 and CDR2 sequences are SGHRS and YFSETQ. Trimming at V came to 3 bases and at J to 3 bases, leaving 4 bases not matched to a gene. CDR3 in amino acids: CASSWTGDSYEQYF. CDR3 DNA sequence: TGCGCCAGCAGCTGGACAGGGGACAGCTACGAGCAGTACTTC.

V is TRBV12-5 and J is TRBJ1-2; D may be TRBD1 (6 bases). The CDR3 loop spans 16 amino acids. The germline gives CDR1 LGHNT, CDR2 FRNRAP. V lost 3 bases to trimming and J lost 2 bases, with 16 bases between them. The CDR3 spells CASGLPDRLPNYGYTF. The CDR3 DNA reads TGTGCTAGTGGTTTACCGGACAGACTTCCGAACTATGGCTACACCTTC.

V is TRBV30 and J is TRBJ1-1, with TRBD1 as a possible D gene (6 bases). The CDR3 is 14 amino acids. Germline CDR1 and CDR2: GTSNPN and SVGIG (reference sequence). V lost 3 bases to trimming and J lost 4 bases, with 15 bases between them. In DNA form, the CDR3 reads TGTGCCTGGAGCGCACACAAAGGGGGCACTGAAGCTTTCTTT. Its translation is CAWSAHKGGTEAFF.

Here the CDR3 reads CASSPRDSTYEQYF. CDR3 in DNA: TGTGCCAGCAGCCCCCGGGACTCTACCTACGAGCAGTACTTC. The chain uses TRBV7-9 and TRBJ2-7; TRBD2 might be the D (6 bases). The CDR3 length is 14 residues. Trimming stripped 5 bases from V and 2 bases from J, with 13 bases between. The germline gives CDR1 SEHNR, CDR2 FQNEAQ (reference sequence).

The CDR3 reads CASSFPSLGGITDTQYF. CDR3 sequence (DNA): TGTGCCAGCAGCTTCCCCTCCTTGGGGGGGATAACAGATACGCAGTATTTT. This sequence joins TRBV7-2 and TRBJ2-3, with TRBD2 matching 7 bases. The CDR3 runs to 17 residues. The germline gives CDR1 SGHTA, CDR2 FQGNSA. The V segment lost 3 bases and the J segment 3 bases; nucleotides outside the gene matches: 12.

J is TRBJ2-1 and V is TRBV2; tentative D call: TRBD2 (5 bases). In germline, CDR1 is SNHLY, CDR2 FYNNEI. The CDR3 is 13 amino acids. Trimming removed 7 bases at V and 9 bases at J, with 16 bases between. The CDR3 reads CASTEGLASEQFF. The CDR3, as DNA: TGTGCCAGCACCGAAGGACTCGCCAGTGAGCAGTTCTTC. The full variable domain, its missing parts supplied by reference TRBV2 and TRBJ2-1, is EPEVTQTPSHQVTQMGQEVILRCVPISNHLYFYWYRQILGQKVEFLVSFYNNEISEKSEIFDDQFSVERPDGSNFTLKIRSTKLEDSAMYFCASTEGLASEQFFGPGTRLTVL.

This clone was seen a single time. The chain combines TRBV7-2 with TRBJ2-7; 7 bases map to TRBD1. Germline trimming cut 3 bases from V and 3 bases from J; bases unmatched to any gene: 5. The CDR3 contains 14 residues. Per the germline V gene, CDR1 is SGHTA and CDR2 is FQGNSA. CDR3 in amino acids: CASSFPGQFYEQYF. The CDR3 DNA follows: TGTGCCAGCAGCTTCCCGGGACAGTTCTACGAGCAGTACTTC.

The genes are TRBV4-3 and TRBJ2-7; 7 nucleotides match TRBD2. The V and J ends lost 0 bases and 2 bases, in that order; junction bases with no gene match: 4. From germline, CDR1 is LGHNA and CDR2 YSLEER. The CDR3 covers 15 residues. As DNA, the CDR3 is TGCGCCAGCAGCCAAGATGGGACTAATACCTACGAGCAGTACTTC. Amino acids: CASSQDGTNTYEQYF.

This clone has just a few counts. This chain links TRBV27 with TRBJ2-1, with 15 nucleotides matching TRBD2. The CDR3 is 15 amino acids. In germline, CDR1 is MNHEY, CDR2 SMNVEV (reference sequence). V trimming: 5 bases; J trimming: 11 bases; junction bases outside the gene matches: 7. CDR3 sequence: CASSPWTSGRDKQFF. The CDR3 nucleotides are TGTGCCAGCAGTCCCTGGACTAGCGGGAGGGATAAGCAGTTCTTC.

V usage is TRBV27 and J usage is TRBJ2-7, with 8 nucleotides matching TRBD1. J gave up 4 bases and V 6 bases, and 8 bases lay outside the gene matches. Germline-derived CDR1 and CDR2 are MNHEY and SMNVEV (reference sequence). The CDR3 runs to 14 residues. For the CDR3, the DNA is TGTGCCAGCAGCGCAACCGGACAGGGTTACGAGCAGTACTTC. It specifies CASSATGQGYEQYF.

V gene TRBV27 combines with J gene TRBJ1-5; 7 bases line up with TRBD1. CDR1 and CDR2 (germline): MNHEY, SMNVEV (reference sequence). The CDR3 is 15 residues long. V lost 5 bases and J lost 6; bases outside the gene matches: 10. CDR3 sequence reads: CASSPGQVFPQPQHF. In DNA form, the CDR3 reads TGTGCCAGCAGTCCCGGACAGGTTTTTCCTCAGCCCCAGCATTTT.

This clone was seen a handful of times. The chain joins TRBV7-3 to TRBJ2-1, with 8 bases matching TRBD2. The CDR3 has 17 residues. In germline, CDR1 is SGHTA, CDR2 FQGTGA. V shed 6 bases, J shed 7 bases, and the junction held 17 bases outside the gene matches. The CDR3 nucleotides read TGTGCCAGCAGTTGGAAAGGTAGCGGGACATTGGGGAATGAGCAGTTCTTC. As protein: CASSWKGSGTLGNEQFF.

CDR3 region: CASSYRVAQPQHF. DNA of the CDR3: TGTGCCAGCAGTTACCGGGTAGCTCAGCCCCAGCATTTT. V gene TRBV6-5 combines with J gene TRBJ1-5; D ambiguous. There are 13 residues in the CDR3. The V and J ends lost 2 bases and 6 bases respectively, with 8 bases between them. Germline V lookup: CDR1 MNHEY, CDR2 SVGAGI.

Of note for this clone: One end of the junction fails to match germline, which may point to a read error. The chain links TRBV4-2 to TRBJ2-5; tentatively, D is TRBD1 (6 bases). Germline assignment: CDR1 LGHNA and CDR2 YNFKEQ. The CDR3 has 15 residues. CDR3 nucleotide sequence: TGTGCCAGCAGCCAAGATGGTCAGGGGCAAGGGACCCAGTACTTC. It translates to CASSQDGQGQGTQYF.

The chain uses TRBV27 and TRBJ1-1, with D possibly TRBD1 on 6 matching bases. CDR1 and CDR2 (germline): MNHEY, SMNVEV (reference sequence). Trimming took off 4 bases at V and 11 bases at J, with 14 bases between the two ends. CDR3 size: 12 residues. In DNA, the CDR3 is TGTGCCAGCAGTTCCCCGACAGGTTCGGCTTTCTTT. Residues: CASSSPTGSAFF.

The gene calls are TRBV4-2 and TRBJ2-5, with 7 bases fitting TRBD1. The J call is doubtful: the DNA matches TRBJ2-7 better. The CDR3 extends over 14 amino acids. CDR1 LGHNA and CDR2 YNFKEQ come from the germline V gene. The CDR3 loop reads CASSPDRYHYEQYF. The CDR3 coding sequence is TGTGCCAGCAGCCCGGACAGGTACCACTACGAGCAGTACTTC.

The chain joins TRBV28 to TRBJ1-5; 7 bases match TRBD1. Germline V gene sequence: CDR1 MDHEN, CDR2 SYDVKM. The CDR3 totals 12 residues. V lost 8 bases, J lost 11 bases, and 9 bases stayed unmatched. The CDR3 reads CASGGQPRAQHF. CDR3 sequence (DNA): TGTGCCAGCGGGGGACAGCCGAGGGCCCAGCATTTT.

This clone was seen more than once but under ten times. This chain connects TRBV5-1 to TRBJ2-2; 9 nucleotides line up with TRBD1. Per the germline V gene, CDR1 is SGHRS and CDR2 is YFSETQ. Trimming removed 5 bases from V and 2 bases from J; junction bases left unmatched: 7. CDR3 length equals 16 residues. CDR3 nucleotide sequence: TGCGCCAGCAGAAGATACAGGGGGCAAAACACCGGGGAGCTGTTTTTT. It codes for CASRRYRGQNTGELFF.

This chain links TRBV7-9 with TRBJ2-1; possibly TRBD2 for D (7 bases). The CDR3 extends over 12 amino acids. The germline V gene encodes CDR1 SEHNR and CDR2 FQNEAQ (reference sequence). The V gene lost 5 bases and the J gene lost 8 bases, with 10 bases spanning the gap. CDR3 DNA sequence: TGTGCCAGCAGCCGGGGGGCCGATGAGCAGTTCTTC. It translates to CASSRGADEQFF.

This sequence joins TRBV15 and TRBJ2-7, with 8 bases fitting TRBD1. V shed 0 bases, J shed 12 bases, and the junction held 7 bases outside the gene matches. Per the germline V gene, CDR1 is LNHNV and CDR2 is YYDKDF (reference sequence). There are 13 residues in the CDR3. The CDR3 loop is CATSRDRTGPWYF. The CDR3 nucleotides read TGTGCCACCAGCAGAGATAGGACAGGGCCCTGGTACTTC.

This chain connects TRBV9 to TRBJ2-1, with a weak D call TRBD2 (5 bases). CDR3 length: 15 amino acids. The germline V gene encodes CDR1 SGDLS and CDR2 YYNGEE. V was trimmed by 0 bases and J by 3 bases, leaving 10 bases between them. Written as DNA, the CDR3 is TGTGCCAGCAGCGTAGATCTCGGGAACTACAATGAGCAGTTCTTC. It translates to CASSVDLGNYNEQFF.

Written as DNA, the CDR3 is TGTGCCAGCAGCATCCTCTACGAGCAGTACTTC. As protein: CASSILYEQYF. This rearrangement joins TRBV11-2 to TRBJ2-7; D unresolved. Trimming took off 5 bases at V and 3 bases at J, with 5 bases between the two ends. CDR1 SGHAT and CDR2 FQNNGV come from the germline V gene. CDR3 length equals 11 residues.

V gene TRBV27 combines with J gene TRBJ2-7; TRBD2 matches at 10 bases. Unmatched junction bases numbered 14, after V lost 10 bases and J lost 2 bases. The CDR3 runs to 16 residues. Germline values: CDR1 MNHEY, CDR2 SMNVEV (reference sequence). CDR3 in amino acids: CANQTSGSVGTYEQYF. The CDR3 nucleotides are TGTGCCAATCAGACTAGCGGGTCAGTGGGGACCTACGAGCAGTACTTC.

CDR3 nucleotide sequence: TGTGCCAGCAGCTCCGGGACTAGTTCCACAGATACGCAGTATTTT. Translated: CASSSGTSSTDTQYF. V usage is TRBV7-3 and J usage is TRBJ2-3, with 8 nucleotides matching TRBD2. The V segment lost 4 bases and the J segment 2 bases; nucleotides outside the gene matches: 5. CDR1 is SGHTA, CDR2 FQGTGA, per germline. The CDR3 consists of 15 residues.

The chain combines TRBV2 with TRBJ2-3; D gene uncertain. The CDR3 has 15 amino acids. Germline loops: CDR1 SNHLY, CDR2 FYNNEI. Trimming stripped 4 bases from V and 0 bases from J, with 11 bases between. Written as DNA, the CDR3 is TGTGCCAGCAGTGTGACTCTTGCTAGCACAGATACGCAGTATTTT. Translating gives CASSVTLASTDTQYF.

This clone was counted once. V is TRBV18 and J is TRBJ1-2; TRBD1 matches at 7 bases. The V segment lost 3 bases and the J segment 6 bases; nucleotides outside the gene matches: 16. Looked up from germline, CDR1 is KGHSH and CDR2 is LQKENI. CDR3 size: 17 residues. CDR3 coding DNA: TGTGCCAGCTCACCTTGGGACAGCACTCCTCGCCCGGATGGCTACACCTTC. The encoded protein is CASSPWDSTPRPDGYTF.